This TCR beta chain stems from a study of blood T cell repertoires in COVID-19. V dropped 0 bases and J dropped 8 bases, with 13 bases sitting between them. The CDR3 totals 14 residues. The germline V gene encodes CDR1 SGHTA and CDR2 FQGNSA. Original analysis: Quantification of nucleated cells was approximated via reference gene primer amplification. Sequencing used immunoSEQ multiplex PCR; TCRdb keeps in-frame clones, though not all of them. The D gene and trimming were derived from the DNA, and the V and J assignments and clone size from that table. Of about 89,000 clones listed, 75% to 85% were seen once; the top ten hold around 21%.

The sample taken for sequencing was peripheral blood. The J gene is TRBJ1-2, the V gene TRBV7-2; D is perhaps TRBD1 (5 bases). This receptor was taken from a woman of 80 years or more with acute or convalescent COVID-19. CDR3 bases: TGTGCCAGCAGCTTAGCGGGCGCAGGGCGAGGCTACACCTTC. It codes for CASSLAGAGRGYTF. The full variable domain, in which reference TRBV7-2 and TRBJ1-2 provide the parts outside the CDR3, is GAGVSQSPSNKVTEKGKDVELRCDPISGHTALYWYRQSLGQGLEFLIYFQGNSAPDKSGLPSDRFSAERTGGSVSTLTIQRTQQEDSAVYLCASSLAGAGRGYTFGSGTRLTVV.